Listed here are 9 T cell receptor beta chains from one sample, sequenced in a study of pediatric ulcerative colitis. Measured with immunoSEQ multiplex PCR; TCRdb has only the in-frame clones, and not every one. This repertoire shows tens of thousands of clones, over 80% found once; its top ten account for around 1.5%. Sequencing was done on a sample of blood. These receptors were collected from a boy younger than 18 who was a control in a study of pediatric ulcerative colitis.

The rearrangement joins TRBV7-9 to TRBJ2-5, with a possible D match to TRBD2 (5 bases). CDR1 SEHNR and CDR2 FQNEAQ come from the germline V gene (reference sequence). Trimming left V 0 bases short and J 5 bases short, with 22 bases between. This CDR3 region has 18 residues. This CDR3 reads CASSLAQRADLQTETQYF. CDR3 DNA sequence: TGTGCCAGCAGCTTAGCGCAACGAGCGGACCTTCAAACGGAGACCCAGTACTTC.

The genes are TRBV18 and TRBJ2-7, with TRBD1 matching over 9 bases. The length of the CDR3 is 14 residues. Germline lookup yields CDR1 KGHSH and CDR2 LQKENI. J was trimmed by 4 bases and V by 4 bases; bases with no gene match: 5. CDR3: CASSRPGQGYEQYF. The CDR3 DNA sequence: TGTGCCAGCTCACGACCGGGACAGGGATACGAGCAGTACTTC.

V usage is TRBV6-5 and J usage is TRBJ2-2; no firm D call. Trimming removed 1 base at V and 0 bases at J, with 3 bases between. Germline-derived CDR1 and CDR2 are MNHEY and SVGAGI. The CDR3 spans 14 residues. CDR3 bases: TGTGCCAGCAGTTACTGGGCGAACACCGGGGAGCTGTTTTTT. This sequence encodes CASSYWANTGELFF.

This chain connects TRBV11-2 to TRBJ1-2, with 8 positions matching TRBD1. CDR3 length: 15 residues. V gave up 3 bases and J gave up 0 bases; unmatched junction bases: 3. CDR1 is SGHAT, CDR2 FQNNGV, per germline. CDR3: CASSFEDRANYGYTF. CDR3 DNA sequence: TGTGCCAGCAGCTTCGAGGACAGGGCTAACTATGGCTACACCTTC.

The rearrangement joins TRBV4-1 to TRBJ1-2, with D unclear. Trimming removed 0 bases at V and 2 bases at J, with 4 bases between. Germline CDR1 MGHRA, CDR2 YSYEKL. This CDR3 has 13 amino acids. CDR3 protein: CASSQEDNYGYTF. DNA for the CDR3: TGCGCCAGCAGCCAAGAGGACAACTATGGCTACACCTTC.

The CDR3 here is CASSLAGGANSGANVLTF. The CDR3 DNA sequence: TGCGCCAGCAGCTTGGCCGGAGGGGCCAACTCTGGGGCCAACGTCCTGACTTTC. V and J are TRBV5-1 and TRBJ2-6, with a possible D match to TRBD2 (6 bases). From germline, CDR1 is SGHRS and CDR2 YFSETQ. The CDR3 contains 18 residues. Trimming left V 0 bases short and J 0 bases short, with 13 bases between.

The V and J genes are TRBV7-8 and TRBJ1-5; 11 bases are shared with TRBD1. The CDR3 extends over 16 amino acids. Trimming at V came to 5 bases and at J to 6 bases, leaving 9 bases not matched to a gene. Germline values: CDR1 SGHVS, CDR2 FQNEAQ. CDR3 sequence reads: CASSQRTGGRAQPQHF. CDR3 coding DNA: TGTGCCAGCAGCCAACGGACAGGGGGCCGGGCTCAGCCCCAGCATTTT.

V is TRBV6-5 and J is TRBJ1-2; 10 nucleotides align to TRBD1. The CDR3 totals 14 residues. Germline CDR1 reads MNHEY; CDR2 reads SVGAGI. Losses at the gene ends were 2 bases for V and 8 bases for J; bases not matched to a gene: 5. The CDR3 DNA reads as TGTGCCAGCAGTTACGGACAGGGGGAGAGAGGCTACACCTTC. This sequence encodes CASSYGQGERGYTF.

The gene calls are TRBV2 and TRBJ2-7; perhaps TRBD2 as D (6 bases). Germline V gene sequence: CDR1 SNHLY, CDR2 FYNNEI. With 6 bases removed from V and 5 bases from J, the gap between germline ends came to 20 bases. The CDR3 is 15 residues long. CDR3 in DNA: TGTGCCAGCAGCGAACTTAGCGGAGTTCTTAACGAGCAGTACTTC. It codes for CASSELSGVLNEQYF.